These T cell receptor beta chains were read from a single sample in a study of blood T cell repertoires in COVID-19. Sequencing was performed with immunoSEQ multiplex PCR; in TCRdb, only in-frame clones are kept and a portion is missing. In the table there are about 220,000 clones, 82% of which are singletons. The sequenced material came from peripheral blood. These receptors were collected from a woman in her 70s with COVID-19, enrolled during active disease. Both conserved end residues are part of each CDR3. Each record gives: clone size, J gene, D gene, V gene, CDR3 protein, CDR3 DNA. The D gene is left open where the match is weak. Clone size is shown for a subset of rows, as once, few, many or a class of expanded clone.

clone_size: .
j_call: TRBJ1-1
d_call: .
v_call: TRBV18
cdr3_aa: CASSPWQGNQFSEAFF
cdr3_nt: TGTGCCAGCTCACCATGGCAGGGAAACCAGTTTTCTGAAGCTTTCTTT

clone_size: .
j_call: TRBJ1-2
d_call: TRBD1
v_call: TRBV6-5
cdr3_aa: CASRPDRERGYTF
cdr3_nt: TGTGCCAGCAGGCCAGACAGGGAGCGAGGCTACACCTTC

clone_size: .
j_call: TRBJ1-2
d_call: .
v_call: TRBV29-1
cdr3_aa: CSVGQIANYGYTF
cdr3_nt: TGCAGCGTCGGACAGATTGCTAACTATGGCTACACCTTC

clone_size: .
j_call: TRBJ1-5
d_call: TRBD1
v_call: TRBV3-1/TRBV3-2
cdr3_aa: CASSLGQVNQPQHF
cdr3_nt: TGTGCCAGCAGCCTAGGACAGGTCAATCAGCCCCAGCATTTT

clone_size: .
j_call: TRBJ2-5
d_call: .
v_call: TRBV14
cdr3_aa: CASSPYGGFQETQYF
cdr3_nt: TGTGCCAGCAGCCCTTATGGAGGTTTCCAAGAGACCCAGTACTTC

clone_size: .
j_call: TRBJ2-3
d_call: TRBD1
v_call: TRBV5-4
cdr3_aa: CASSKKDRAARQYF
cdr3_nt: TGTGCCAGCAGCAAAAAGGACAGGGCGGCGAGGCAGTATTTT

clone_size: few
j_call: TRBJ2-1
d_call: .
v_call: TRBV18
cdr3_aa: CASSPGGLTNEQFF
cdr3_nt: TGTGCCAGCTCACCGGGGGGGCTCACTAATGAGCAGTTCTTC

clone_size: .
j_call: TRBJ2-3
d_call: TRBD2
v_call: TRBV3-1/TRBV3-2
cdr3_aa: CASSQEGRAGSTRADTQYF
cdr3_nt: TGTGCCAGCAGCCAAGAGGGGAGAGCGGGATCGACGAGGGCAGATACGCAGTATTTT

clone_size: many
j_call: TRBJ2-7
d_call: .
v_call: TRBV7-9
cdr3_aa: CASSLGGGGEQYF
cdr3_nt: TGTGCCAGCAGCTTAGGGGGAGGGGGCGAGCAGTACTTC

clone_size: .
j_call: TRBJ2-1
d_call: TRBD2
v_call: TRBV6-5
cdr3_aa: CASSYQRTSGSPQQFF
cdr3_nt: TGTGCCAGCAGTTACCAGAGGACTAGCGGGAGTCCACAGCAGTTCTTC

clone_size: few
j_call: TRBJ1-3
d_call: .
v_call: TRBV7-2
cdr3_aa: CASSQGGSGRNTIYF
cdr3_nt: TGTGCCAGCTCCCAAGGAGGAAGTGGTAGAAACACCATATATTTT

clone_size: once
j_call: TRBJ2-7
d_call: .
v_call: TRBV28
cdr3_aa: CATRLGRTNTYYEQYF
cdr3_nt: TGTGCCACCAGACTCGGAAGGACTAACACTTACTACGAGCAGTACTTC

clone_size: .
j_call: TRBJ2-1
d_call: .
v_call: TRBV5-4
cdr3_aa: CASSLGGRQFSQGNEQFF
cdr3_nt: TGTGCCAGCAGCTTAGGGGGACGACAGTTTTCCCAGGGGAATGAGCAGTTCTTC

clone_size: .
j_call: TRBJ2-1
d_call: TRBD2
v_call: TRBV5-1
cdr3_aa: CASRGLAGSVEQFF
cdr3_nt: TGCGCCAGCAGGGGACTAGCGGGATCCGTTGAGCAGTTCTTC